This TCR beta chain was documented in a study of beta chain features in type 1 diabetes. As every portion of the isolated RNA was reverse transcribed, the sequencing read expressed TCRB transcripts. The repertoire was sequenced with immunoSEQ multiplex PCR; TCRdb's copy has only in-frame clones and lacks some. The sample contains about 260,000 clones, 68% of which appear only once. As to this clone: Its antigen is not identified.

V shed 4 bases, J shed 6 bases, and the junction held 8 bases outside the gene matches. The germline V gene encodes CDR1 SQVTM and CDR2 ANQGSEA. The CDR3 covers 14 residues. Overall study findings and caveats: VDJ junctions from patients with type 1 diabetes contained fewer insertions and more deletions. Since sequencing was performed on cDNA, cells with high TCR expression could be over-represented. Among patients, naive, central memory and Treg TCRB repertoires appeared more similar than among healthy donors.

The sequence came from a man aged 25 to 45 in good health. The genes are TRBV29-1 and TRBJ2-1, with 8 bases aligning to TRBD1. Sequencing was performed on naive CD4+ T cells from blood. In DNA, the CDR3 is TGCAGCGTTGCCCCAATGGACAGGGTCAATGAGCAGTTCTTC. It yields the protein CSVAPMDRVNEQFF.